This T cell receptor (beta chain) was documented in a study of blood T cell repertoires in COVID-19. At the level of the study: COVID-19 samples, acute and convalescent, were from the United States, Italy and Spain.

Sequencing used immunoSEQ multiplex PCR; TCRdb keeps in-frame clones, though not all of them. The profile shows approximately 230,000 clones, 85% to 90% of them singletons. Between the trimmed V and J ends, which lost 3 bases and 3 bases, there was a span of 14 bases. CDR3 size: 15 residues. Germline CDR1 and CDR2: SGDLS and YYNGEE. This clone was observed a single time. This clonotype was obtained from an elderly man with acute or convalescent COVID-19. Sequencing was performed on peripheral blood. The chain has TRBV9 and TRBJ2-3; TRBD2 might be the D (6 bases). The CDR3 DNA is TGTGCCAGCAGCGCGCAGCCCCTAGCGACAGATACGCAGTATTTT. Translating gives CASSAQPLATDTQYF. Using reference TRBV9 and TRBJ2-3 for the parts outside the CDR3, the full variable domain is DSGVTQTPKHLITATGQRVTLRCSPRSGDLSVYWYQQSLDQGLQFLIQYYNGEERAKGNILERFSAQQFPDLHSELNLSSLELGDSALYFCASSAQPLATDTQYFGPGTRLTVL.